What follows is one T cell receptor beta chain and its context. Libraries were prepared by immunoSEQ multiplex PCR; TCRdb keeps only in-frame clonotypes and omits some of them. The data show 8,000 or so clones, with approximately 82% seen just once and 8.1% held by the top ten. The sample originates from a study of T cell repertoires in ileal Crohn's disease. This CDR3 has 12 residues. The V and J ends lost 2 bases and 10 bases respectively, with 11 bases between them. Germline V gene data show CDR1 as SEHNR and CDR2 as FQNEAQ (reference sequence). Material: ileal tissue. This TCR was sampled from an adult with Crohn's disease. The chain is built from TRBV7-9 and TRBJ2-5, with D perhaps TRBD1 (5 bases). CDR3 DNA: TGTGCCAGCAGCTTAATAGGGGCCGGCCAGTACTTC. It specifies CASSLIGAGQYF.